Listed here are 16 T cell receptor beta chains from one sample, sequenced in a study of blood T cell repertoires in COVID-19. Clones were read by immunoSEQ multiplex PCR, and TCRdb kept only the in-frame ones, dropping some. The sample records approximately 300,000 clones, approximately 90% being singletons. The specimen was peripheral blood. The origin of the receptors is a woman aged 45-60 years with COVID-19, enrolled during active disease.

The chain employs TRBV6-1 and TRBJ2-7, with D possibly matching TRBD2 (5 bases). Trimming cost V 1 base and J 7 bases, with 14 bases left between them. CDR1 and CDR2 from the germline V gene are MNHNS and SASEGT. CDR3 length: 14 residues. CDR3 nucleotides: TGTGCCAGCAGTGAAGGGGAACGGACGGGGGAGCAGTACTTC. Translated, it gives CASSEGERTGEQYF.

The J gene is TRBJ1-1, the V gene TRBV6-5; D ambiguous. Trimming took 11 bases from V and 0 from J, leaving 13 bases between them. Germline values: CDR1 MNHEY, CDR2 SVGAGI. The CDR3 loop spans 13 amino acids. CDR3 region: CAGGHLMNTEAFF. DNA for the CDR3: TGTGCCGGCGGGCATCTCATGAACACTGAAGCTTTCTTT.

The J gene is TRBJ1-4, the V gene TRBV18; possible D gene TRBD1, 5 bases. This CDR3 has 16 amino acids. Trimming took 3 bases from V and 7 from J, leaving 18 bases between them. Germline V gives CDR1 KGHSH, CDR2 LQKENI. The CDR3 spells CASSPSQGGVPEKLFF. The CDR3 DNA is TGTGCCAGCTCACCCTCGCAGGGAGGGGTCCCTGAAAAACTGTTTTTT.

The V gene is TRBV6-5, the J gene TRBJ1-6; 8 nucleotides agree with TRBD1. The ends lost 7 bases at V and 8 bases at J; junction bases unmatched: 7. Germline CDR1 reads MNHEY; CDR2 reads SVGAGI. The CDR3 consists of 14 residues. The CDR3 DNA reads TGTGCCAGCACCCAAGCACAGGGGGATTCACCCCTCCACTTT. The encoded protein is CASTQAQGDSPLHF.

This clone was seen once. The chain recombines TRBV11-3 with TRBJ2-1; 12 bases map to TRBD2. This CDR3 has 14 residues. The V gene's germline CDR1 is SGHNT and CDR2 YENEEA. V lost 4 bases, J lost 8 bases, and 3 bases stayed unmatched. CDR3 region: CASSSLAGGDEQFF. For the CDR3, the DNA is TGTGCCAGCAGCTCACTAGCGGGAGGCGATGAGCAGTTCTTC.

The chain links TRBV7-9 to TRBJ1-5, with TRBD1 identical over 7 bases. This CDR3 has 15 residues. Germline loops: CDR1 SEHNR, CDR2 FQNEAQ (reference sequence). V dropped 3 bases and J dropped 7; count of bases not matched to a gene: 9. For the CDR3, the DNA is TGTGCCAGCAGCTTGGGGGACAGTTCGGGGCAGCCCCAGCATTTT. It codes for CASSLGDSSGQPQHF.

The chain carries TRBV20-1 and TRBJ1-2; D gene unclear. This CDR3 has 13 amino acids. V lost 3 bases, J lost 4 bases, and 12 bases lay in between. CDR1 and CDR2 (germline): DFQATT, SNEGSKA (reference sequence). This CDR3 is CSASSRSGYGYTF. The DNA for the CDR3 is TGCAGTGCTAGTTCCCGGAGTGGCTATGGCTACACCTTC.

The CDR3 region is CASSGLGAPNTEAFF. The DNA of the CDR3 is TGTGCCAGCAGTGGATTGGGGGCCCCGAACACTGAAGCTTTCTTT. The V gene is TRBV2, the J gene TRBJ1-1; a weak D match, TRBD1 (6 bases). This CDR3 is built from 15 residues. V was shortened by 4 bases and J by 1 base, with 13 bases between the two germline ends. In germline, CDR1 is SNHLY, CDR2 FYNNEI. Full variable domain (remainder filled in from reference TRBV2 and TRBJ1-1): EPEVTQTPSHQVTQMGQEVILRCVPISNHLYFYWYRQILGQKVEFLVSFYNNEISEKSEIFDDQFSVERPDGSNFTLKIRSTKLEDSAMYFCASSGLGAPNTEAFFGQGTRLTVV.

V gene TRBV7-9 combines with J gene TRBJ1-1; a weak D match, TRBD1 (6 bases). This CDR3 spans 17 amino acids. CDR1 and CDR2 (germline): SEHNR, FQNEAQ (reference sequence). V shed 0 bases and J shed 6 bases, with 20 bases lying between them. This chain's CDR3 is CASSLASRTALVAEAFF. The CDR3 nucleotides read TGTGCCAGCAGCTTAGCGAGTCGGACAGCCCTTGTTGCTGAAGCTTTCTTT.

This chain links TRBV6-5 with TRBJ2-2; D is unresolved. V was trimmed by 6 bases and J by 0 bases, leaving 11 bases between them. CDR3 size: 15 residues. Germline CDR1 reads MNHEY; CDR2 reads SVGAGI. Written as DNA, the CDR3 is TGTGCCAGCAGCTACCGGGTAACGAACACCGGGGAGCTGTTTTTT. Protein: CASSYRVTNTGELFF.

The chain is built from TRBV19 and TRBJ1-1, with TRBD1 identical over 11 bases. CDR1 and CDR2 from the germline V gene are LNHDA and SQIVND (reference sequence). CDR3 length: 14 residues. After removal of 7 bases from V and 5 bases from J, the junction contained 6 bases not matched to a gene. The CDR3 nucleotides read TGTGCCAGTACCCGAGGACAGGGGGCGACTGAAGCTTTCTTT. Protein product: CASTRGQGATEAFF.

The chain links TRBV30 to TRBJ1-3, with 8 bases fitting TRBD1. Germline CDR1 and CDR2: GTSNPN and SVGIG (reference sequence). This CDR3 is 12 amino acids long. As DNA, the CDR3 is TGTGCTTCCCGACAGGGGTGGGACACCATATATTTT. Translation: CASRQGWDTIYF. Full variable domain (rest looked up from reference TRBV30 and TRBJ1-3): SQTIHQWPATLVQPVGSPLSLECTVEGTSNPNLYWYRQAAGRGLQLLFYSVGIGQISSEVPQNLSASRPQDRQFILSSKKLLLSDSGFYLCASRQGWDTIYFGEGSWLTVV.

The J gene is TRBJ2-1, the V gene TRBV21-1; the D call of TRBD2 is as the table states it, not checked on the DNA. TRBV21-1 corresponds to a pseudogene. This CDR3 region has 16 residues. The CDR3 DNA sequence: TGTGCCAGCAGCAAACAAGATAGCGGGGGCTACAATGAGCAGTTCTTC. Translated, it gives CASSKQDSGGYNEQFF.

This clone is a singleton in its sample. The chain links TRBV5-6 to TRBJ2-7; D gene ambiguous. Trimming took off 0 bases at V and 2 bases at J, with 15 bases between the two ends. CDR1 and CDR2 (germline): SGHDT, YYEEEE. The CDR3 length is 16 residues. CDR3 sequence (DNA): TGTGCCAGCAGCTTGGTAGGAGATCCTAACCCCTACGAGCAGTACTTC. Its protein is CASSLVGDPNPYEQYF.

The rearrangement uses TRBV5-1 and TRBJ2-7; 7 bases align to TRBD2. Looked up from germline, CDR1 is SGHRS and CDR2 is YFSETQ. Germline trimming cut 1 base from V and 2 bases from J; bases unmatched to any gene: 0. The CDR3 is 13 residues long. CDR3 sequence: CASSLSGTYEQYF. The CDR3 DNA follows: TGCGCCAGCAGCTTGAGCGGGACCTACGAGCAGTACTTC. Looking up the rest from reference TRBV5-1 and TRBJ2-7 gives the full variable domain: KAGVTQTPRYLIKTRGQQVTLSCSPISGHRSVSWYQQTPGQGLQFLFEYFSETQRNKGNFPGRFSGRQFSNSRSEMNVSTLELGDSALYLCASSLSGTYEQYFGPGTRLTVT.

The chain couples TRBV3-1 (or the pseudogene TRBV3-2) to TRBJ1-6; 9 bases are a match to TRBD1. Trimming cost V 2 bases and J 8 bases; bases outside gene matches: 1. Germline V gene sequence: CDR1 LGHDT, CDR2 YNNKEL (reference sequence). The CDR3 extends over 14 amino acids. The chain's CDR3 is CASSQTGGDSPLHF. DNA of the CDR3: TGTGCCAGCAGCCAAACAGGGGGCGATTCACCCCTCCACTTT.